The present T cell receptor (beta chain) was sequenced within a study of T cell changes during pregnancy in multiple sclerosis. Only in-frame clones appear in the TCRdb table, and some are missing; sequencing was by immunoSEQ multiplex PCR. Seen here are tens of thousands of clones, over 85% observed once, and the top ten hold 3% to 4%. This CDR3 is built from 14 residues. CDR1 MNHEY and CDR2 SVGAGI come from the germline V gene. Trimming stripped 0 bases from V and 4 bases from J, with 9 bases between. The rearrangement uses TRBV6-5 and TRBJ1-2; TRBD1 is a possible D gene (5 bases). The specimen comprised peripheral blood, sampled in the first trimester of pregnancy. This TCR came from a female donor in good health, enrolled as a control in a pregnancy study. DNA of the CDR3: TGTGCCAGCAGTTACTCAGGCAGGGCCTATGGCTACACCTTC. It codes for CASSYSGRAYGYTF.